Given below is one T cell receptor beta chain in context. This record comes from a study of blood T cell repertoires in COVID-19. Study overall: Acute and convalescent COVID-19 samples came from the United States, Italy and Spain. T cells, B-cell-depleted T cells, or PBMCs supplied cDNA or gDNA.

Per the study methods: Scientists estimated how many nucleated cells there were by amplifying reference gene primers. Repertoires were generated with immunoSEQ multiplex PCR, while TCRdb's copy carries only in-frame clones and drops some. The D gene and trimming were derived from the DNA, and the V and J assignments and clone size from that table. The sample contains 30,000 to 35,000 clones, 88% of which appear only once. V was trimmed by 2 bases and J by 4 bases, leaving 12 bases between them. The CDR3 spans 14 residues. Germline CDR1 and CDR2: MNHNY and SVGAGI (reference sequence). This TCR came from a man between 60 and 70 years old with active COVID-19. The sequenced sample consisted of peripheral blood. The J gene is TRBJ2-7, the V gene TRBV6-6, with D perhaps TRBD1 (6 bases). Written as DNA, the CDR3 is TGTGCCAGCAGTTACAAGGGGGTGGCATACGAGCAGTACTTC. Amino acids: CASSYKGVAYEQYF.